Sequencing of this T cell receptor beta chain was carried out in a study of T cells after yellow fever vaccination. Across the study: With SMART-Seq v4 Ultra Low Input, the fractions containing low cell numbers were prepared. Overall study results and limits: There was a small share of clonotypes that showed up in both the CD4 and CD8 compartments. It was the secondary response that reached its peak faster, day 5 versus 15, but it was weaker.

As concerns this clonotype: Its antigen is undetermined.

From the 5' RACE reads, TCRdb called clonotypes with MiXCR, one entry per CDR3 protein. The repertoire holds more than 450,000 distinct CDR3 sequences, just over 20% seen once, with roughly a sixth in the top ten. From germline, CDR1 is SGHTA and CDR2 FQGNSA. Trimming took 5 bases from V and 2 from J, leaving 11 bases between them. The CDR3 loop spans 14 amino acids. The sequencing here drew on PBMCs, taken approximately 22 days after the first yellow fever vaccination. The chain links TRBV7-2 to TRBJ2-3; no clear D gene. The clonotype was recovered from a man aged 18-30 years who received the YFV17D yellow fever vaccine. The CDR3 DNA sequence: TGTGCCAGCAGCGTATTTTATAACACAGATACGCAGTATTTT. Protein product: CASSVFYNTDTQYF.